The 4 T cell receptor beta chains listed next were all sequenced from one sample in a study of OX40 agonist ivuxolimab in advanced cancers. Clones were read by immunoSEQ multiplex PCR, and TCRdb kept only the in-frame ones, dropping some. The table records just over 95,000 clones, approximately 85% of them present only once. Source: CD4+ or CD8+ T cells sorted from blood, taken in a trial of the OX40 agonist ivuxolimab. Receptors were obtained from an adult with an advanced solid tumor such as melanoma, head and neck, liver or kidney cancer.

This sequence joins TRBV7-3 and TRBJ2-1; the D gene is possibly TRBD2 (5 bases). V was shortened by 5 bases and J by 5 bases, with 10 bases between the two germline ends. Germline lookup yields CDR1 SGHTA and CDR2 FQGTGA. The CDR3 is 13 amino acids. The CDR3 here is CASSTTRNNEQFF. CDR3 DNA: TGTGCCAGCAGCACCACTAGGAACAATGAGCAGTTCTTC. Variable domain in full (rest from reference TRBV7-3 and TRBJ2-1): GAGVSQTPSNKVTEKGKYVELRCDPISGHTALYWYRQSLGQGPEFLIYFQGTGAADDSGLPNDRFFAVRPEGSVSTLKIQRTERGDSAVYLCASSTTRNNEQFFGPGTRLTVL.

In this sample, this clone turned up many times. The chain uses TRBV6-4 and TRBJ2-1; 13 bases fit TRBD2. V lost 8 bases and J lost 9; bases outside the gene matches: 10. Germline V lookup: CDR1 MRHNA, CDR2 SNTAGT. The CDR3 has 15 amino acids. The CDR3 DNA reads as TGTGCCAGCCAACGGACTAGCGGGAGTGGGGGTGAGCAGTTCTTC. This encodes CASQRTSGSGGEQFF.

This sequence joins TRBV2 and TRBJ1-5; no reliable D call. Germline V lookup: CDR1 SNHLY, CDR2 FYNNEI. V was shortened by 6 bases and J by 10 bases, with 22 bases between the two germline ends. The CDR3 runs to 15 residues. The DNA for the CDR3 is TGTGCCAGCAGGGAACGCCGGCCCCTTTTGAAACCCCAGCATTTT. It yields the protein CASRERRPLLKPQHF.

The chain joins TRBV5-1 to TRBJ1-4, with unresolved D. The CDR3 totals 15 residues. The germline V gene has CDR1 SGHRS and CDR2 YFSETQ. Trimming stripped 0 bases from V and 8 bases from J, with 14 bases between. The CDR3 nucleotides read TGCGCCAGCAGCTTGGGGACCGGGAGGCGGGAAAAACTGTTTTTT. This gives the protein CASSLGTGRREKLFF.